This record looks at one T cell receptor beta chain sequence and its context. Its antigen is not yet known. The input lacks base qualities; no much larger clone sits a single base away. This sample was taken from a study of cytomegalovirus exposure and HLA in healthy donors (dated by TCRdb to the late 2010s). About the full investigation: According to an earlier analysis of 587 of the donors, about 180 million T cells yielded some 120 million unique TCR beta sequences and approximately 300 Gb of sequence data. About 280 gigabases of sequencing data and around 80 million unique TCR sequences made up an early release that covered several hundred HLA-typed donors. Of the roughly 390 genotyped donors, 75% to 85% were placed in the genetic ancestry cluster associated with self-reported Caucasian donors. The aim of the study was to test whether cataloging public T cell receptors could identify signatures of past pathogen exposure. The study profiled the T cell repertoires of hundreds of subjects by immunosequencing and related them to cytomegalovirus serostatus. Along with the roughly 670-subject first cohort, a separate validation cohort of over a hundred different subjects was used. The study combined high-throughput TCR immunosequencing, statistical association of individual TCRs with disease status, and machine learning to predict cytomegalovirus infection status. To study patterns of TCR occurrence, a later analysis re-analyzed previously published TCR beta repertoires from more than 550 donors and added high-resolution HLA genotyping. Rather than using new phenotypic data, the later analysis identified candidate immune exposures from TCR beta sequences and from how often those sequences occurred across donors. An earlier analysis of 500 to 650 of the donors applied high-throughput TCR beta sequencing to assess whether each TCR beta V gene segment acted as functional or pseudogenic. Donor age, sex, ethnicity and CMV serostatus were compiled alongside the repertoire data. A later genetic analysis used genome-wide SNP genotypes for about 55% of the 666 donors, treating that subset as a discovery cohort. All discovery cohort repertoires had been generated using a single sequencing platform. Class I and class II HLA loci were covered by the typing at four-digit resolution. Typing coverage differed by locus: A, B, C, DRB1 and DQB1 were typed in roughly 620-640 donors, DQA1 in 500 to 550, DPA1 in some 610, and DPB1 in 400 to 490. Because of strong linkage in the cohort, roughly five DR-DQ haplotypes were treated as single units for association and clustering. Among under 450 genotyped donors of the cohort, an average of around 240,000 unique TCR beta nucleotide sequences were sequenced per donor, roughly 20% of them non-productive.

Results the study describes overall, beyond this receptor: Some IMGT-functional V segments, including TRBV6-2 and TRBV6-3, could not be told apart with the 87-base-pair reads, so those segments were excluded. In vitro tests confirmed that a few of the cytomegalovirus-associated TCR beta chains recognize cytomegalovirus antigens. A later analysis associated approximately 17,000 TCR beta sequences with specific HLA alleles at a false discovery rate of 0.05. V-gene and J-gene trimming of TCR beta chains was associated with a missense DCLRE1C variant in a later genetic analysis, and the association was replicated in an independent cohort. Correlated functional status among segregating V segments might reflect linkage disequilibrium, but an unknown experimental factor could not be ruled out. According to a later genetic analysis, donors in an Asian-associated ancestry cluster had fewer N-insertions in productive TCRs than the approximately 690-donor mean. Because counts were too low, 15 to 20 rarely observed V segments, including chromosome 9 orphons, were left out of the earlier analysis of some 600 of the donors. Because HLA typing was unavailable for some donors at each locus, only the typed subset was used in association tests. A later analysis reported that several top co-occurrence clusters appeared linked to parvovirus B19, influenza, CMV and Epstein-Barr virus. Broadly in line with IMGT annotations, most TCR beta V segments showed up in productive rearrangements about 87% or about 30% of the time in an earlier analysis of under 700 of the donors. A further reported finding was that TCR beta sequences accurately predicted the HLA-A and HLA-B alleles for most subjects in the first cohort. Cytomegalovirus status was reported to be diagnosed by the classifier with high specificity and sensitivity in both the original and validation cohorts. The study listed over 150 TCR beta chains as associated with cytomegalovirus. Sequencing depth was assumed to be roughly uniform across donors in the presence/absence analyses, though that assumption may not hold. Most CMV-associated TCR beta chains appeared to be HLA-restricted in a later analysis, and the HLA associations seemed to be driven largely by CMV exposure. Most TCR sequences were observed very rarely across donors, whereas some public TCRs were present in many individuals. The authors suggested that the approach could potentially be generalized to other disease states and immunological phenotypes. The sequencing pipeline was judged likely to have produced a cluster of highly shared sequence variants as a technical artifact. For the cohort, immune exposure information was limited to CMV serostatus. Strong co-occurrence of HLA alleles, especially DR and DQ, made assigning TCR associations to individual alleles difficult. A later analysis found that HLA-associated TCR beta chains were more clonally expanded and had lower generation probabilities than equally common non-associated chains. The cohort was sequenced for TCR beta chains only, and without alpha or paired-chain data the features that could be detected were limited. In a later analysis, the rate of TCR association differed among HLA loci, with DRB1 alleles having the most associated TCRs and HLA-C alleles having the fewest.

To prepare the library, the immunoSEQ multiplex PCR assay was applied. For the multiplex PCR, a mixture combining 60 forward primers for TCR Vbeta segments and 13 reverse primers for TCR Jbeta segments was used. The CDR3 region of rearranged TCR beta genes was amplified from genomic DNA by a multiplex PCR assay. The amplified TCR beta libraries were sequenced on the Illumina HiSeq System as 87-base-pair reads. For the original study's pipeline: A later analysis counted approximately 76 million unique TCR beta chains across the 550 to 700 repertoires, and around 12 million of these chains were shared by at least two donors. A nearest-neighbor algorithm error-corrected the raw reads and collapsed the reads into unique sequences, merging closely related sequences to remove PCR and sequencing errors. CDR3 sequences were aligned to IMGT reference sequences to assign V, D and J gene segments. For a sequence to be retained, a match of at least six nucleotides to both a V gene segment and a J gene segment was required. A rearrangement counted as productive if the CDR3 had no stop codons and remained in frame with V and J, and every other rearrangement counted as non-productive. CDR3 was defined by IMGT convention, running from the second conserved V-encoded cysteine to the conserved J-encoded phenylalanine. In an earlier analysis of more than 550 of the donors, sequences lacking an unambiguous match to a single V gene segment were excluded. An earlier analysis of a few hundred of the donors classified V segments as functional when productive rearrangements were above 56.7% and as segregating when the standard deviation between donors was above 5%. A statistical classification framework was built to diagnose cytomegalovirus status from the catalog of TCR beta chain sequences. In a later analysis, V and J genes were assigned by comparing TCR nucleotide sequences against IMGT/GENE-DB human TR gene sequences. The TCRdist pipeline was used in a later analysis to assign CDR3 sequences and most-parsimonious VDJ recombination scenarios. In a later analysis, every TCR beta chain was defined by the combination of its CDR3 amino acid sequence and its V-gene family, and reads without a unique V-gene family were dropped. In a later analysis, 500 to 650 highly shared, low-generation-probability nucleotide sequences were removed to address suspected cross-contamination and a sequencing artifact. A later analysis calculated a clonal expansion index for each public chain from normalized within-repertoire ranks of inferred template counts. In a later analysis, generation probabilities were computed using a VDJ recombination model fitted to out-of-frame rearrangements, and the results were checked against IGoR. In a later analysis, hypergeometric tests were used to score TCR-TCR, TCR-HLA and TCR-CMV co-occurrence, with a repertoire-size bias correction applied to TCR pairs. A later analysis estimated false discovery rates by permuting HLA or CMV assignments 20 times. A later analysis grouped co-occurring TCRs with DBSCAN, adding TCRdist sequence similarity when clustering within HLA-allele-positive subsets. For co-occurrence clustering, repertoires with fewer than 30,000 or more than 120,000 public chains were excluded, along with five or six repertoires with anomalous nucleotide sharing. The table comes from immuneACCESS by way of TCRdb, which keeps in-frame sequences with V and J called. Part of the clones is missing from these tables; in studies checked, under half for an unresolved V gene and the rest for unknown reasons. The DNA gave D and trimming, while V, J and clone size come from that table. In this sample the table shows 190,000 or so clones, more than 80% of which occur a single time. The top ten hold 0.5% to 0.8% of the sample.

The cohort consisted of some 730 healthy bone marrow donors. Cohort members were all nominally healthy when sampled, although unrecorded immune exposures were likely present. The donor tested CMV seronegative, placing the donor among the 350 to 400 seronegative members of the cohort. Every donor gave a peripheral blood sample, and the peripheral blood mononuclear cells from that sample were used for TCR beta sequencing. Genomic DNA extraction from the blood cell samples was performed with the Qiagen DNeasy Blood Extraction Kit. According to the germline V gene, CDR1 reads MNHEY and CDR2 reads SVGAGI. The germline V end is reduced by 5 bases and the J end by 9 bases; junction bases left unmatched: 12. The CDR3, cysteine through phenylalanine, is 14 amino acids long. The kept DNA is CDR3 alone, 42 bases in frame from the first base.

The origin of this receptor is a boy between 10 and 17 years old in good health and CMV-seronegative. The chain links TRBV6-5 with TRBJ2-5, and TRBD1 aligns with 7 junction nucleotides. The sequenced sample was PBMCs. The base sequence is TGTGCCAGCAGTCACCCCTCGACAGGGTGGGCCCAGTACTTC. It translates to CASSHPSTGWAQYF.